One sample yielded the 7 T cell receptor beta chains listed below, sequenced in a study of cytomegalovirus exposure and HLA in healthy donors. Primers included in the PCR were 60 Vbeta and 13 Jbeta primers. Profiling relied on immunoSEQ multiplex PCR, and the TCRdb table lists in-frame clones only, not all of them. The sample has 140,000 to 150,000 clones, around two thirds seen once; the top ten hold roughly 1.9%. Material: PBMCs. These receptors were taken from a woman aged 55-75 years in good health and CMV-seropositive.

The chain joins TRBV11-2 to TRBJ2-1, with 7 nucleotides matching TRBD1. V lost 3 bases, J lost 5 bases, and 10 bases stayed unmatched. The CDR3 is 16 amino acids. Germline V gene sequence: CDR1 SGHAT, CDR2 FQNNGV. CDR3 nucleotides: TGTGCCAGCAGCTTTCTAGACAGGGTGAGGCACAATGAGCAGTTCTTC. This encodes CASSFLDRVRHNEQFF.

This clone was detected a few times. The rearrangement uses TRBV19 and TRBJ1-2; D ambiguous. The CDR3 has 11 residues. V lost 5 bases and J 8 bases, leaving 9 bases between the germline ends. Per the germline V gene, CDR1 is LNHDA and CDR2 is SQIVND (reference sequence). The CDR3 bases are TGTGCCAGTAGTGACGGAGTCGGCTACACCTTC. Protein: CASSDGVGYTF.

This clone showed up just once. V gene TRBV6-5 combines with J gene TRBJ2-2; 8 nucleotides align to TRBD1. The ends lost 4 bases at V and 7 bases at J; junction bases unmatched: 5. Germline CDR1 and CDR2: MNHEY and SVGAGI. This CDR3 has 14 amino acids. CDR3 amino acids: CASSSQGAGGELFF. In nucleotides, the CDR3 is TGTGCCAGCAGTTCCCAGGGGGCTGGCGGGGAGCTGTTTTTT.

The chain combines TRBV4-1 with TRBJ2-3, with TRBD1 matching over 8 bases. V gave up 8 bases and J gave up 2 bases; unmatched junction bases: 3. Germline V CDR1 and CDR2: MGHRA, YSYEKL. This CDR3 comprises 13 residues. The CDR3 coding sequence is TGCGCCAGCGGACAGGGCTTCACAGATACGCAGTATTTT. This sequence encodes CASGQGFTDTQYF.

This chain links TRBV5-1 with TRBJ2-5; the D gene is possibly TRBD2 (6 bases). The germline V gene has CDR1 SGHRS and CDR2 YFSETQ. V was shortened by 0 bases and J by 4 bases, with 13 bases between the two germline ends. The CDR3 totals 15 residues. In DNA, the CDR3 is TGCGCCAGCAGCTTGGCTAGCGCAAAGGGAGAGACCCAGTACTTC. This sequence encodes CASSLASAKGETQYF.

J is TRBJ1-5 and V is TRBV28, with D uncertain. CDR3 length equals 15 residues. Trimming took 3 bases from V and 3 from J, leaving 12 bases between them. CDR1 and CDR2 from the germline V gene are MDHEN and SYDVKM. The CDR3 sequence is CASSFMLGSNQPQHF. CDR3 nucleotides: TGTGCCAGCAGTTTTATGCTAGGTTCCAATCAGCCCCAGCATTTT.

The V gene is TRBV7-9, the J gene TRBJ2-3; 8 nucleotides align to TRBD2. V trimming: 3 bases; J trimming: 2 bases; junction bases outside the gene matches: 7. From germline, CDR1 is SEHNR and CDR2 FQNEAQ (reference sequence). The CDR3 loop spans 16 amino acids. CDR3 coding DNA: TGTGCCAGCAGCTTGGGGAGCGGGAGTGCCACAGATACGCAGTATTTT. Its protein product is CASSLGSGSATDTQYF.